This T cell receptor beta chain came from a study of blood T cell repertoires in COVID-19. About the study: The United States, Italy and Spain provided the acute and convalescent COVID-19 samples. From T cells, B-cell-depleted T cells, or PBMCs came the material, which was cDNA or gDNA.

Original methodology: Reference gene primer amplification gave nucleated cell count estimates. Some clones are missing from TCRdb's copy, which holds only in-frame ones; the method was immunoSEQ multiplex PCR. V, J and clone size reflect that table, while D and trimming were determined from the DNA. The sample records over 85,000 clones, 84% being singletons. Germline values: CDR1 LGHDT, CDR2 YNNKEL (reference sequence). There are 18 residues in the CDR3. V was pared by 4 bases and J by 8 bases, with 11 bases of the junction left unmatched. Sequencing used peripheral blood. This TCR derives from a human donor in a cohort sampled during active COVID-19. The V gene is TRBV3-1 (or the pseudogene TRBV3-2), the J gene TRBJ2-1; 16 bases match TRBD2. The CDR3 DNA reads TGTGCCAGCAGCCGGACCGGGACTAGCGGGGGGGCTGGGGATGAGCAGTTCTTC. It yields the protein CASSRTGTSGGAGDEQFF.